This TCR beta chain is from a study of CD8 T cells in Susac syndrome. This CDR3 spans 14 amino acids. Trimming shortened V by 6 bases and J by 0 bases, and 11 bases separated the two germline ends. The germline gives CDR1 SGHTA, CDR2 FQGNSA. RNA, at about 0.5 to 1 ug, was reverse transcribed with random hexamers. TCRdb reanalysed the immunoSEQ multiplex PCR reads using MiXCR and keeps one entry per CDR3 protein. The table has 150,000 or so distinct CDR3 sequences, approximately 95% seen once. The TCR originated in a human donor with Susac syndrome. The chain carries TRBV7-2 and TRBJ1-1, with D uncertain. The sample was CD4+ T cells from PBMCs. CDR3: CASSVSRMNTEAFF. The CDR3 DNA reads TGTGCCAGCAGTGTCAGTCGGATGAACACTGAAGCTTTCTTT.